These 30 T cell receptor beta chains were all obtained from the same sample, sequenced in a study of T cell clonality in common variable immunodeficiency. Data came from immunoSEQ multiplex PCR; TCRdb stores just in-frame clones and leaves some out. This table holds about 60,000 clones with no singletons; the top ten claim approximately 1.6%. Sequenced input: peripheral blood mononuclear cells. These receptor sequences come from a person between 18 and 69 years old in good health.

As for this clone: From the germline J gene comes the end of the CDR3, since the read stops 3 residues before it. The chain uses TRBV2 and TRBJ1-2, with 7 bases aligning to TRBD1. CDR1 is SNHLY, CDR2 FYNNEI, per germline. The CDR3 spans 17 residues. The sequenced CDR3 bases are TGTGCCAGCAGTGAGCGGGTCAGGGGGGATTTTAAGAATGAC. Protein sequence: CASSERVRGDFKND. The full CDR3 protein reads CASSERVRGDFKNDYTF.

In its sample, this clone was seen many times. The missing CDR3 end, 3 residues past where the read stops, is filled in from the germline J gene. The J gene is TRBJ2-7, the V gene TRBV4-2; no reliable D call. Germline V CDR1 and CDR2: LGHNA, YNFKEQ. V lost 1 base and J 3 bases, leaving 7 bases between the germline ends. This CDR3 has 13 amino acids. CDR3 in amino acids: CASSQASRYEQYF. The DNA read from the CDR3 is TGTGCCAGCAGCCAAGCGTCCCGCTACGAG.

This clone was observed many times. The read terminates 3 residues before the CDR3 end, so the remaining end is supplied by the germline J gene. The chain carries TRBV6-2 or TRBV6-3 and TRBJ1-4, with 10 bases that match TRBD1. V was clipped by 5 bases and J by 0 bases; unmatched bases: 6. This CDR3 is built from 17 residues. Per germline, CDR1 MNHEY and CDR2 SVGEGT. The CDR3 region is CASSHGTGAATNEKLFF. The DNA read from the CDR3 is TGTGCCAGCAGTCACGGGACAGGGGCCGCAACTAATGAAAAA.

This clone has ten or more counts. The CDR3 extends 3 residues past the end of the read, so its final part is completed from the germline J gene. This rearrangement joins TRBV14 to TRBJ1-6, with TRBD1 as a possible D gene (5 bases). V lost 6 bases and J 10 bases, leaving 10 bases between the germline ends. This CDR3 is 12 amino acids long. In germline, CDR1 is SGHDN, CDR2 FVKESK. The CDR3: CASRHRNSPLHF. Incomplete CDR3 DNA: TGTGCCAGCAGGCACAGGAACTCACCC.

This clone was recorded many times. This CDR3 reads CASSFLSGTDTQYF. CDR3 bases read: TGTGCCAGCAGTTTTCTGTCAGGCACAGATACG. The chain employs TRBV28 and TRBJ2-3; no clear D gene. The CDR3 goes on 3 residues after the read ends, and that part is filled in from the germline J gene. There are 14 residues in the CDR3. The V gene's germline CDR1 is MDHEN and CDR2 SYDVKM. V dropped 3 bases and J dropped 1 base, with 8 bases sitting between them. The complete variable domain, with remaining parts taken from reference TRBV28 and TRBJ2-3, reads DVKVTQSSRYLVKRTGEKVFLECVQDMDHENMFWYRQDPGLGLRLIYFSYDVKMKEKGDIPEGYSVSREKKERFSLILESASTNQTSMYLCASSFLSGTDTQYFGPGTRLTVL.

This clone has at least ten counts. The read is 3 residues too short to cover the CDR3 end, so that end is filled in from the germline J gene. This chain links TRBV7-8 with TRBJ1-2, with D uncertain. This CDR3 region has 17 residues. Germline lookup yields CDR1 SGHVS and CDR2 FQNEAQ. Trimming took off 1 base at V and 0 bases at J, with 15 bases between the two ends. The CDR3 bases that were read are TGTGCCAGCAGCTTAGACCTATACAGTGCCTCTAACTATGGC. This gives the protein CASSLDLYSASNYG. The entire CDR3 protein reads CASSLDLYSASNYGYTF.

This clone was detected ten times or more. The read ends 3 residues early relative to the CDR3; the germline J gene fills the gap. V gene TRBV2 combines with J gene TRBJ2-7, with 7 bases lining up with TRBD2. The V gene's germline CDR1 is SNHLY and CDR2 FYNNEI. The V and J ends lost 6 bases and 4 bases, in that order; junction bases with no gene match: 6. The CDR3 is 13 residues long. CDR3 bases read: TGTGCCAGCAGCCCCGCTAGCGGATACGAG. Its translation: CASSPASGYE. The full CDR3 protein is CASSPASGYEQYF.

This clone has at least ten counts. The read ends 3 residues early relative to the CDR3; the germline J gene fills the gap. The J gene is TRBJ1-2, the V gene TRBV10-3; TRBD1 aligns across 9 bases. The germline V gene has CDR1 ENHRY and CDR2 SYGVKD. The V gene end was trimmed by 6 bases and the J gene end by 0 bases; junction bases not matched to a gene: 2. CDR3 length: 14 amino acids. CDR3 protein: CAIRGQGANYGYTF. The part of the CDR3 DNA that was read is TGTGCCATCAGGGGACAGGGCGCTAACTATGGC.

This clone was counted ten times or more. The read gets to within 3 residues of the CDR3 end, and the germline J gene fills in the rest. V is TRBV28 and J is TRBJ1-1; TRBD1 matches 7 bases. Trimming took 3 bases from V and 1 from J; bases not matched to a gene: 5. CDR1 and CDR2 from the germline V gene are MDHEN and SYDVKM. This CDR3 has 15 amino acids. The DNA read from the CDR3 is TGTGCCAGCAGTTTCTCGACAGGGACGAACACTGAA. This encodes CASSFSTGTNTE. The full CDR3 reads CASSFSTGTNTEAFF.

This clone was recorded many times. The read terminates 3 residues before the CDR3 end, so the remaining end is supplied by the germline J gene. The V and J genes are TRBV20-1 and TRBJ2-3, with 8 nucleotides matching TRBD1. The CDR3 runs to 13 residues. Germline assignment: CDR1 DFQATT and CDR2 SNEGSKA (reference sequence). The V and J ends lost 5 bases and 5 bases, in that order; junction bases with no gene match: 6. CDR3 bases read: TGCAGTGCTCCGGGACAGGCGAAAGATACG. Its translation: CSAPGQAKDT. The entire CDR3 protein is CSAPGQAKDTQYF.

This clone was recorded many times. The CDR3 end lies 3 residues beyond the end of the read and is filled in from the germline J gene. Additional DNA sequences in this sample encode the identical CDR3. The chain has TRBV4-1 and TRBJ2-1; 9 bases align to TRBD1. Looked up from germline, CDR1 is MGHRA and CDR2 is YSYEKL. CDR3 length: 17 amino acids. Trimming at V came to 0 bases and at J to 1 base, leaving 4 bases not matched to a gene. Partial CDR3 DNA: TGCGCCAGCAGCCAAGAGACCGGGACAGGGTCCTACAATGAG. Translated: CASSQETGTGSYNE. The entire CDR3 protein reads CASSQETGTGSYNEQFF.

About this clone: From the germline J gene comes the end of the CDR3, since the read stops 3 residues before it. The V call is TRBV10-2, the J call TRBJ2-5; unclear D gene. V shed 5 bases and J shed 5 bases, with 12 bases lying between them. Germline CDR1 and CDR2: WSHSY and SAAADI. The CDR3 is 13 amino acids. The CDR3 is CASSPTPGETQYF. The CDR3 bases that were read are TGCGCCAGCAGTCCAACCCCCGGGGAGACC.

This clone was found many times. The read gets to within 3 residues of the CDR3 end, and the germline J gene fills in the rest. V is TRBV28 and J is TRBJ1-1; D call uncertain. Trimming removed 2 bases from V and 0 bases from J, with 7 bases in between. This CDR3 has 14 amino acids. CDR1 is MDHEN, CDR2 SYDVKM, per germline. CDR3 bases read: TGTGCCAGCAGTTTACAACAGATGAACACTGAA. Translating gives CASSLQQMNTE. The full CDR3 sequence reads CASSLQQMNTEAFF. Combining the CDR3 with reference TRBV28 and TRBJ1-1 gives the whole variable domain DVKVTQSSRYLVKRTGEKVFLECVQDMDHENMFWYRQDPGLGLRLIYFSYDVKMKEKGDIPEGYSVSREKKERFSLILESASTNQTSMYLCASSLQQMNTEAFFGQGTRLTVV.

This clone has ten or more counts. The missing CDR3 end, 3 residues past where the read stops, is filled in from the germline J gene. V and J are TRBV12-3 or TRBV12-4 and TRBJ2-5, with a weak D call TRBD2 (5 bases). The CDR3 has 15 residues. The germline V and J ends were trimmed by 5 bases and 2 bases, with 15 bases remaining between them. The CDR3 bases that were read are TGTGCCAGCAGTCACTCACTAGAGGAACAAGAGACC. Amino acid sequence: CASSHSLEEQET. The full CDR3 sequence reads CASSHSLEEQETQYF.

This clone appeared many times. From the germline J gene comes the end of the CDR3, since the read stops 3 residues before it. This chain joins TRBV2 and TRBJ1-1, with D possibly TRBD1 on 5 matching bases. The CDR3 is 16 amino acids. Germline CDR1 and CDR2: SNHLY and FYNNEI. Trimming removed 4 bases at V and 0 bases at J, with 15 bases between. CDR3 residues: CASSGTYDSMNTEAFF. The sequenced CDR3 bases are TGTGCCAGCAGTGGAACCTACGACAGCATGAACACTGAA.

As regards this clone: Read coverage stops 3 residues before the CDR3 terminus; the germline J gene supplies the remainder. This chain joins TRBV20-1 and TRBJ1-2; 9 bases agree with TRBD1. The V and J ends lost 4 bases and 5 bases, in that order; junction bases with no gene match: 5. Germline V gene sequence: CDR1 DFQATT, CDR2 SNEGSKA (reference sequence). The length of the CDR3 is 13 residues. The CDR3 here is CSAMGQGGYGYTF. The covered CDR3 bases are TGCAGTGCTATGGGACAGGGTGGGTATGGC.

Ten or more counts support this clone. The read comes to an end 3 residues before the CDR3 does, leaving the germline J gene to fill in the end. The J gene is TRBJ2-3, the V gene TRBV12-3 or TRBV12-4; 12 nucleotides agree with TRBD2. There are 16 residues in the CDR3. Germline trimming cut 6 bases from V and 4 bases from J; bases unmatched to any gene: 8. The CDR3 spells CASSRNLAGGPDTQYF. CDR3 bases read: TGTGCCAGCAGCCGAAACCTAGCGGGAGGGCCAGATACG.

This clone was picked up many times. The CDR3 end is not reached by the read, which stops 3 residues before it; the germline J gene fills it in. V usage is TRBV2 and J usage is TRBJ2-5, with a weak D call TRBD2 (5 bases). Deletions cut 6 bases from V and 5 bases from J, with 7 bases between. Looked up from germline, CDR1 is SNHLY and CDR2 is FYNNEI. The CDR3 covers 11 residues. CDR3: CASRTTETQYF. The part of the CDR3 DNA that was read is TGTGCCAGCAGGACTACGGAGACC. Based on the CDR3 plus reference TRBV2 and TRBJ2-5, the full variable domain is EPEVTQTPSHQVTQMGQEVILRCVPISNHLYFYWYRQILGQKVEFLVSFYNNEISEKSEIFDDQFSVERPDGSNFTLKIRSTKLEDSAMYFCASRTTETQYFGPGTRLLVL.

This clone was detected many times. The read ends 3 residues before the CDR3 terminus; that terminus is restored from the germline J gene. The chain joins TRBV6-2 or TRBV6-3 to TRBJ1-2; no definite D call. The length of the CDR3 is 12 residues. Germline CDR1 MNHEY, CDR2 SVGEGT. V lost 10 bases to trimming and J lost 4 bases, with 13 bases between them. CDR3 DNA (partial): TGTGCCACCATGTATAGCCCCTATGGC. It translates to CATMYSPYG. In full, the CDR3 reads CATMYSPYGYTF.

This clone appeared many times. The CDR3 end is not reached by the read, which stops 3 residues before it; the germline J gene fills it in. The chain links TRBV7-9 to TRBJ2-7; 10 bases agree with TRBD1. In germline, CDR1 is SEHNR, CDR2 FQNEAQ (reference sequence). This CDR3 has 14 residues. After removal of 4 bases from V and 5 bases from J, the junction contained 5 bases not matched to a gene. CDR3 sequence: CASSSDRGLNEQYF. The covered CDR3 bases are TGTGCCAGCAGCTCCGACAGGGGGCTGAACGAG.

This clone was recorded at least ten times. The read ends 3 residues early relative to the CDR3; the germline J gene fills the gap. V gene TRBV29-1 combines with J gene TRBJ2-4; 7 nucleotides line up with TRBD2. The length of the CDR3 is 14 residues. The trim removed 3 bases at V and 4 bases at J, leaving 6 bases unmatched. CDR1 SQVTM and CDR2 ANQGSEA come from the germline V gene. CDR3 bases read: TGCAGCGTTGATGGGGGGGTTGGTAAAAACATT. It codes for CSVDGGVGKNI. The complete CDR3 reads CSVDGGVGKNIQYF.

Ten or more counts support this clone. CDR3 bases read: TGCAGCGTTGTAACCCGCATCGACACCGAAACCTACGAG. It codes for CSVVTRIDTETYE. In full, the CDR3 is CSVVTRIDTETYEQYF. This chain uses TRBV29-1 with TRBJ2-7; D is undetermined. The read terminates 3 residues before the CDR3 end, so the remaining end is supplied by the germline J gene. The CDR3 consists of 16 residues. Deletions cut 4 bases from V and 2 bases from J, with 21 bases between. Germline values: CDR1 SQVTM, CDR2 ANQGSEA.

This clone appeared many times. The CDR3 is CASSLARGTGELFF. The sequenced part of the CDR3 DNA is TGTGCCAGCAGCTTAGCCAGGGGGACCGGGGAG. The rearrangement uses TRBV7-9 and TRBJ2-2, with TRBD1 matching 7 bases. The CDR3 end lies 3 residues beyond the end of the read and is filled in from the germline J gene. Trimming cost V 0 bases and J 5 bases; bases outside gene matches: 0. Germline V lookup: CDR1 SEHNR, CDR2 FQNEAQ (reference sequence). The CDR3 sequence is 14 residues long.

This clone has a handful of counts. Sequence at one end of the junction differs from germline and may be a read error. The read halts 3 residues ahead of the CDR3 end, with the missing end drawn from the germline J gene. The genes are TRBV7-7 and TRBJ1-1; D gene uncertain. The CDR3 is made up of 13 amino acids. Per germline, CDR1 SSHAT and CDR2 FNYEAQ (reference sequence). The CDR3 sequence is CASSHTENTEAFF. Partial CDR3 DNA: TGTGCTAGCAGTCATACAGAGAACACTGAA.

This clone was seen at least ten times. The CDR3 end falls 3 residues outside the read, so it is completed with the germline J gene. This chain joins TRBV5-1 and TRBJ1-2, with D maybe TRBD1 (5 bases). Germline V lookup: CDR1 SGHRS, CDR2 YFSETQ. V was clipped by 2 bases and J by 6 bases, with 14 bases between them. The CDR3 runs 14 residues. The sequenced CDR3 bases are TGCGCCAGCAGCTTAGTCGCGGGGGATCATGGC. Protein sequence: CASSLVAGDHG. The full CDR3 reads CASSLVAGDHGYTF.

The sample holds many counts of this clone. The CDR3 extends 3 residues past the end of the read, so its final part is completed from the germline J gene. The gene calls are TRBV12-3 or TRBV12-4 and TRBJ2-7; 7 positions match TRBD1. CDR3 size: 13 residues. V trimming: 4 bases; J trimming: 5 bases; junction bases outside the gene matches: 5. The sequenced part of the CDR3 DNA is TGTGCCAGCAGTTACAGGGGTATCGACGAG. It translates to CASSYRGIDE. From start to end, the CDR3 is CASSYRGIDEQYF.

Note on this clone: The read falls 3 residues short of the CDR3 end, and the missing part is taken from the germline J gene. The same CDR3 arises from other DNA sequences in this sample as well. The V gene is TRBV13, the J gene TRBJ2-7, with a weak D call TRBD1 (5 bases). In germline, CDR1 is PRHDT, CDR2 FYEKMQ (reference sequence). The V and J ends lost 5 bases and 4 bases respectively, with 12 bases between them. The CDR3 consists of 13 residues. CDR3 DNA, as far as it was read: TGTGCCAGCAGCCCGACAGCCTCTTACGAG. Residues: CASSPTASYE. The full CDR3 is CASSPTASYEQYF. The full variable domain, rest sourced from reference TRBV13 and TRBJ2-7, is AAGVIQSPRHLIKEKRETATLKCYPIPRHDTVYWYQQGPGQDPQFLISFYEKMQSDKGSIPDRFSAQQFSDYHSELNMSSLELGDSALYFCASSPTASYEQYFGPGTRLTVT.

This clone has a count of ten or more. At one boundary the junction diverges from the germline segment, which might be a read error. The read halts 3 residues ahead of the CDR3 end, with the missing end drawn from the germline J gene. The chain joins TRBV23-1 to TRBJ2-7, with D perhaps matching TRBD1 (6 bases). TRBV23-1 carries the ORF label, with uncertain function. This CDR3 comprises 14 residues. CDR3 DNA (partial): TGTGCCACAGAACAGGGCCCTAGCTCCTACGAG. This codes for CATEQGPSSYE. From start to end, the CDR3 is CATEQGPSSYEQYF.

There are many counts of this clone. The read halts 3 residues ahead of the CDR3 end, with the missing end drawn from the germline J gene. The V gene is TRBV18, the J gene TRBJ2-5, with 7 bases aligning to TRBD2. This CDR3 spans 15 amino acids. V lost 0 bases to trimming and J lost 3 bases; unmatched junction nucleotides: 4. CDR1 is KGHSH and CDR2 is LQKENI in the germline V gene. CDR3 in amino acids: CASSPPGLLKETQYF. CDR3 DNA (partial): TGTGCCAGCTCACCACCGGGACTACTGAAAGAGACC.

This clone was observed a handful of times. Sequencing ends 3 residues short of the CDR3 end; the germline J gene provides the rest. The chain recombines TRBV11-3 with TRBJ2-7, with 12 nucleotides matching TRBD2. The CDR3 consists of 15 residues. Germline loops: CDR1 SGHNT, CDR2 YENEEA. Germline trimming cut 0 bases from V and 3 bases from J; bases unmatched to any gene: 0. The CDR3 bases that were read are TGTGCCAGCAGCTTAGAGGGACTAGCGGGCTACGAG. Its translation is CASSLEGLAGYE. The full-length CDR3 reads as CASSLEGLAGYEQYF.